Following are 20 T cell receptor beta chains from one sample sequenced in a study of vaccination effects on CD4 cells after COVID-19. Which antigens these TCRs recognize remains unknown. CD4+ T cells specific for antigen were expanded with viral peptide pools by the ViraFEST assay before sequencing. Once cultured for roughly 10 days, the cells underwent separation to obtain CD4+ T cells. All study participants received two doses of BNT162b2 or mRNA-1273 vaccine. TCRdb's table, derived via immunoSEQ multiplex PCR, lists solely in-frame clones and lacks some. The data hold around 33,000 clones, with 82% observed a single time. This specimen consisted of CD4+ T cells from PBMCs cultured with HCoV-NL63 spike peptides, obtained after COVID-19 vaccination. The receptors here all came from a human donor who received a COVID-19 vaccine. Some clones in this sample may be carry-over from other donors' samples.

The chain joins TRBV29-1 to TRBJ2-1; D uncertain. The CDR3 loop spans 14 amino acids. V dropped 7 bases and J dropped 0 bases, with 13 bases sitting between them. The germline gives CDR1 SQVTM, CDR2 ANQGSEA. The CDR3 here is CSAPTESSYNEQFF. The CDR3 region has the DNA TGCAGCGCGCCCACTGAGAGCTCCTACAATGAGCAGTTCTTC.

This chain links TRBV5-4 with TRBJ2-7; 8 bases match TRBD2. The germline CDR1 and CDR2 sequences are SGHNT and YYREEE (reference sequence). This CDR3 is 15 amino acids long. V trimming: 2 bases; J trimming: 2 bases; junction bases outside the gene matches: 6. This CDR3 reads CASSLGGAGAYEQYV. The DNA for the CDR3 is TGTGCCAGCAGCTTAGGAGGAGCGGGGGCCTACGAGCAGTACGTC.

This clone was recorded only once. The V gene is TRBV5-8, the J gene TRBJ2-5, with 9 positions matching TRBD2. Germline CDR1 reads SGHTS; CDR2 reads YDEGEE. With V trimmed by 7 bases and J by 1 base, 8 bases remained unmatched. This CDR3 comprises 15 residues. The CDR3: CASPGVAGVQETQYF. The CDR3 bases are TGTGCCAGCCCCGGGGTAGCGGGGGTCCAAGAGACCCAGTACTTC. Full variable domain (rest looked up from reference TRBV5-8 and TRBJ2-5): EAGVTQSPTHLIKTRGQQATLRCSPISGHTSVYWYQQALGLGLQFLLWYDEGEERNRGNFPPRFSGRQFPNYSSELNVNALELEDSALYLCASPGVAGVQETQYFGPGTRLLVL.

The rearrangement joins TRBV3-1 (or the pseudogene TRBV3-2) to TRBJ2-1, with 9 bases fitting TRBD1. V lost 5 bases to trimming and J lost 6 bases; unmatched junction nucleotides: 5. Germline CDR1 and CDR2: LGHDT and YNNKEL (reference sequence). The CDR3 is 14 residues long. The CDR3 sequence: CASSGTGFPNEQFF. Here the CDR3 DNA reads TGTGCCAGCAGCGGGACAGGGTTTCCCAATGAGCAGTTCTTC.

The rearrangement uses TRBV18 and TRBJ1-4; 9 bases fit TRBD1. The CDR3 sequence is 13 residues long. V trimming: 4 bases; J trimming: 10 bases; junction bases outside the gene matches: 4. Germline CDR1 KGHSH, CDR2 LQKENI. The CDR3 loop is CASSRDRERKLFF. CDR3 DNA: TGTGCCAGCTCACGGGACAGGGAGCGAAAACTGTTTTTT.

The J gene is TRBJ1-3, the V gene TRBV6-5; no definite D call. Germline V gene lookup returns CDR1 MNHEY and CDR2 SVGAGI. CDR3 length equals 12 residues. V lost 6 bases and J lost 4, with 7 bases in between. The CDR3 DNA is TGTGCCAGCAGGGATCCGGGAAACACCATATATTTT. Protein: CASRDPGNTIYF.

The V call is TRBV24-1, the J call TRBJ2-1; TRBD1 might be the D (5 bases). The CDR3 extends over 14 amino acids. The V end lost 5 bases, the J end lost 4 bases, and 11 bases lay between the germline ends. The germline V gene encodes CDR1 KGHDR and CDR2 SFDVKD. CDR3 amino acids: CATSVGLLYNEQFF. In nucleotides, the CDR3 is TGTGCCACCAGTGTGGGGCTCCTTTACAATGAGCAGTTCTTC.

The genes are TRBV3-1 (or the pseudogene TRBV3-2) and TRBJ1-3; D gene ambiguous. This CDR3 is 14 amino acids long. CDR1 and CDR2 (germline): LGHDT, YNNKEL (reference sequence). The V and J ends lost 4 bases and 0 bases respectively, with 7 bases between them. The CDR3 spells CASSPNYSGNTIYF. CDR3 coding DNA: TGTGCCAGCAGCCCCAATTACTCTGGAAACACCATATATTTT.

This clone showed up just once. The genes are TRBV28 and TRBJ1-1; 7 bases map to TRBD1. The germline gives CDR1 MDHEN, CDR2 SYDVKM. There are 14 residues in the CDR3. After removal of 4 bases from V and 0 bases from J, the junction contained 2 bases not matched to a gene. CDR3 sequence: CASSSGTVNTEAFF. The CDR3 DNA sequence: TGTGCCAGCAGTTCTGGGACAGTGAACACTGAAGCTTTCTTT.

This clone was seen just once. The V and J genes are TRBV6-5 and TRBJ1-1; tentatively, D is TRBD1 (5 bases). CDR3 length: 14 amino acids. Germline-derived CDR1 and CDR2 are MNHEY and SVGAGI. V lost 2 bases to trimming and J lost 1 base, with 8 bases between them. The CDR3: CASSYRGQNTEAFF. The CDR3 region has the DNA TGTGCCAGCAGTTACAGGGGCCAGAACACTGAAGCTTTCTTT.

V gene TRBV5-1 combines with J gene TRBJ2-1, with 9 bases aligning to TRBD1. V shed 4 bases, J shed 6 bases, and the junction held 8 bases outside the gene matches. The germline gives CDR1 SGHRS, CDR2 YFSETQ. This CDR3 comprises 15 residues. CDR3 protein: CASSPDRGFRNEQFF. In DNA, the CDR3 is TGCGCCAGCAGCCCGGACAGGGGATTTCGCAATGAGCAGTTCTTC.

The CDR3 DNA reads TGTGCCAGCAGCGCATTACGGGACGAAAGCTCTGGGGCCAACGTCCTGACTTTC. Amino acids: CASSALRDESSGANVLTF. This rearrangement joins TRBV9 to TRBJ2-6; the D gene could be TRBD1 or TRBD2 (5 bases each). Looked up from germline, CDR1 is SGDLS and CDR2 is YYNGEE. The CDR3 contains 18 residues. V shed 3 bases and J shed 0 bases, with 16 bases lying between them.

This clone was counted between two and nine times. The chain employs TRBV19 and TRBJ2-7; no reliable D call. V lost 4 bases, J lost 4 bases, and 17 bases lay in between. The V gene's germline CDR1 is LNHDA and CDR2 SQIVND (reference sequence). The CDR3 is 15 residues long. CDR3 sequence: CASSTTEVWGYEQYV. In DNA, the CDR3 is TGTGCCAGTAGTACCACTGAAGTTTGGGGATACGAGCAGTACGTC.

This chain connects TRBV2 to TRBJ2-7; D is ambiguous. Germline assignment: CDR1 SNHLY and CDR2 FYNNEI. Trimming took 3 bases from V and 3 from J, leaving 12 bases between them. CDR3 length equals 14 residues. DNA for the CDR3: TGTGCCAGCAGTGAGGACGCCTCGGGCTACGAGCAGTACGTC. Translating gives CASSEDASGYEQYV.

The chain combines TRBV5-1 with TRBJ2-5; D uncertain. Per the germline V gene, CDR1 is SGHRS and CDR2 is YFSETQ. The CDR3 extends over 13 amino acids. V was trimmed by 0 bases and J by 3 bases, leaving 6 bases between them. DNA of the CDR3: TGCGCCAGCAGCTTGGAAAGGAAAGAGACCCAGTACTTC. Residues: CASSLERKETQYF.

The sample holds one count of this clone. The chain has TRBV7-2 and TRBJ1-6; D is possibly TRBD1 (6 bases). CDR3 length equals 15 residues. Germline lookup yields CDR1 SGHTA and CDR2 FQGNSA. Trimming stripped 5 bases from V and 9 bases from J, with 17 bases between. The DNA for the CDR3 is TGTGCCAGCAGCCCGGGGGAGGGGGGGCGTTCACCCCTCCACTTT. Translating gives CASSPGEGGRSPLHF.

The chain joins TRBV28 to TRBJ2-2; no clear D. This CDR3 has 13 residues. The V gene lost 6 bases and the J gene lost 0 bases, with 5 bases spanning the gap. From germline, CDR1 is MDHEN and CDR2 SYDVKM. CDR3 loop: CASRPPNTGELFF. CDR3 nucleotide sequence: TGTGCCAGCAGGCCTCCGAACACCGGGGAGCTGTTTTTT.

V is TRBV29-1 and J is TRBJ2-1, with D possibly TRBD1 on 6 matching bases. V lost 7 bases to trimming and J lost 3 bases, with 13 bases between them. Germline lookup yields CDR1 SQVTM and CDR2 ANQGSEA. The CDR3 extends over 13 amino acids. In DNA, the CDR3 is TGCAGCGCCCGGACAGATATCTACAATGAGCAGTTCTTC. This gives the protein CSARTDIYNEQFF.

The chain couples TRBV5-4 to TRBJ1-4; 7 bases align to TRBD1. Germline assignment: CDR1 SGHNT and CDR2 YYREEE (reference sequence). This CDR3 spans 15 amino acids. Trimming at V came to 3 bases and at J to 0 bases, leaving 2 bases not matched to a gene. CDR3 DNA sequence: TGTGCCAGCAGCTCAGGGGGGACAACTAATGAAAAACTGTTTTTT. Protein sequence: CASSSGGTTNEKLFF.

This chain links TRBV5-1 with TRBJ1-5; TRBD1 might be the D (6 bases). The CDR3 runs 15 residues. Trimming took 1 base from V and 5 from J, leaving 13 bases between them. In germline, CDR1 is SGHRS, CDR2 YFSETQ. The CDR3 region is CASSLTAGEHQPQHF. Here the CDR3 DNA reads TGCGCCAGCAGCTTGACGGCAGGGGAACATCAGCCCCAGCATTTT.